The present TCR beta chain was sequenced within a study of cytomegalovirus exposure and HLA in healthy donors. General study results and limits: In vitro work confirmed that three CMV-associated chains recognize CMV antigens.

Donors were drawn from the approximately 110-subject validation cohort, separate from the approximately 640-subject first cohort. The method was immunoSEQ multiplex PCR; TCRdb's version includes in-frame clones alone and lacks a portion of them. The data contain some 98,000 clones, roughly nine tenths of them singletons. To note about this clone: Its antigen is unidentified.

This CDR3 is 14 amino acids long. The ends were cut back, 2 bases at V and 3 bases at J, with 8 bases in the middle. Germline V gene data show CDR1 as SGHRS and CDR2 as YFSETQ. The specimen was PBMCs. The genes are TRBV5-1 and TRBJ1-4; no clear D. The clonotype was recovered from a man in his late teens or twenties in good health and CMV-seropositive. For the CDR3, the DNA is TGCGCCAGCAGCTTTGAGGTATCTAATGAAAAACTGTTTTTT. It is translated as CASSFEVSNEKLFF.